Listed below are T cell receptor beta chains from one sample, sequenced in a study of shared clonotypes between healthy human individuals. Clones were sequenced by immunoSEQ multiplex PCR, and TCRdb holds only the in-frame ones, with some missing. The table includes more than 2,000,000 clones, 90% to 95% detected once. The sample was naive CD4+ T cells from PBMCs. These receptors were taken from a man younger than 30 in good health. Some clones in this sample may be carry-over from other donors' samples. The CDR3 runs from the conserved cysteine through the conserved F or W. Each record gives: J gene, D gene, CDR3 length, V gene, CDR3 protein. D genes are given only for firm matches.

TRBJ2-3 TRBD2 22 TRBV7-3 CASSPRPAFGGGAGGPTDTQYF
TRBJ1-4 - 13 TRBV9 CASSAVPDEKLFF
TRBJ2-7 - 15 TRBV5-1 CASTLDPTPNYEQYF
TRBJ1-2 TRBD1 11 TRBV19 CASRQGEGYTF
TRBJ2-5 TRBD1 14 TRBV6-8 CASSPPGQKETQYF
TRBJ1-2 - 16 TRBV5-1 CASKPLTGGANYGYTF
TRBJ2-5 TRBD2 16 TRBV25-1 CASRAPVLAGGEAQYF
TRBJ2-6 - 14 TRBV11-3 CASAPIPGANVLTF
TRBJ2-7 - 14 TRBV15 CATSRLGSSYEQYF
TRBJ2-7 TRBD2 15 TRBV5-1 CASSLTTGRAGEQYF
TRBJ2-3 TRBD2 17 TRBV5-1 CASSLASGGGRADTQYF
TRBJ2-1 - 10 TRBV20-1 CSAKGNEQFF
TRBJ2-5 TRBD2 14 TRBV5-8 CASSAGLVLETQYF
TRBJ2-2 TRBD1 17 TRBV4-1 CASRRTGTGGNTGELFF
TRBJ2-2 - 18 TRBV7-2 CASSHPPVGGKGTGELFF
TRBJ2-3 - 15 TRBV28 CASSVGGGRSDTQYF
TRBJ1-5 - 13 TRBV18 CASSQGRDQPQHF
TRBJ1-2 TRBD1 14 TRBV6-5 CASSQGQANYGYTF
TRBJ1-1 - 12 TRBV30 CAWATLYSEAFF
TRBJ2-2 TRBD2 16 TRBV12-5 CASGFLAGGKTGELFF
TRBJ2-5 - 15 TRBV5-4 CASSLAGAGGETQYF
TRBJ1-1 - 14 TRBV7-8 CASSFLGGDTEAFF
TRBJ2-1 - 14 TRBV11-2 CASSLGGSYNEQFF
TRBJ2-3 TRBD2 16 TRBV5-8 CASSLGTSGHTDTQYF
TRBJ2-7 TRBD2 14 TRBV5-4 CASSLGGREDEQYF
TRBJ2-1 - 13 TRBV13 CASNFGRGNEQFF
TRBJ2-7 - 12 TRBV25-1 CASSTYSYEQYF
TRBJ2-5 TRBD1 16 TRBV9 CASSAPGTGGGETQYF
TRBJ1-2 TRBD1 15 TRBV7-2 CASSFSGQGNYGYTF
TRBJ1-2 - 15 TRBV7-9 CASSQGVAQLYGYTF
TRBJ2-3 TRBD1 16 TRBV27 CASSPWDRVSTDTQYF
TRBJ1-1 - 13 TRBV11-2 CASSGHLNTEAFF
TRBJ2-5 - 14 TRBV28 CASGGPRRLETQYF
TRBJ2-3 TRBD1 16 TRBV28 CASSAGGQAERDTQYF
TRBJ2-2 TRBD2 15 TRBV11-2 CATVPGGRNTGELFF
TRBJ2-1 TRBD2 16 TRBV28 CASIIRRGSGVGEQFF
TRBJ2-5 TRBD1 15 TRBV11-2 CASSSDRVGQETQYF
TRBJ2-7 - 14 TRBV29-1 CSVAGTSSPYEQYF
TRBJ2-1 - 15 TRBV7-9 CASSPGLYGPNEQFF
TRBJ2-3 - 15 TRBV6-6 CASSPQGGGTDTQYF
TRBJ2-1 TRBD2 14 TRBV30 CAWTSGLTYNEQFF